Listed below are T cell receptor beta chains from one sample, sequenced in a study of the immune and genomic landscape of osteosarcoma. Sequenced by immunoSEQ multiplex PCR; TCRdb stores in-frame clones only, minus some. This table holds over 2,500 clones, roughly 78% found once. Sequencing used metastatic tumor tissue from the lung. The origin of the receptors is a young woman with osteosarcoma. CDR3s include the opening cysteine and the closing phenylalanine or tryptophan. The D gene is left open where the match is weak. Part of the rows lack a size; the others show once, few, many or a class for expanded clones.

v_gene	abundance	d_gene	j_gene	CDR3aa	CDR3nt
TRBV4-1	NA	TRBD1	TRBJ1-2	CASSQGTGGSNYGYTF	TGCGCCAGCAGCCAAGGCACAGGGGGCTCGAACTATGGCTACACCTTC
TRBV29-1	NA	TRBD1	TRBJ1-1	CSVGGTGTAFF	TGCAGCGTGGGGGGGACAGGGACGGCTTTCTTT
TRBV12-2	NA	NA	TRBJ2-5	CASRLISSGGYQETQYF	TGTGCAAGTCGCTTAATTTCCAGCGGGGGGTACCAAGAGACCCAGTACTTC
TRBV6-5	NA	TRBD1	TRBJ1-5	CASRKDRATGPQHF	TGTGCCAGCAGAAAGGACAGGGCCACCGGGCCCCAGCATTTT
TRBV19	NA	NA	TRBJ2-5	CASSVSHQTGWVAVTQYF	TGTGCCAGTAGTGTGTCCCACCAGACAGGTTGGGTCGCAGTGACCCAGTACTTC
TRBV5-1	NA	NA	TRBJ2-5	CASSLDTGNQETQYF	TGCGCCAGCAGCTTGGACACAGGGAACCAAGAGACCCAGTACTTC
TRBV19	NA	NA	TRBJ1-2	CASMELGFYGYTF	TGTGCCAGTATGGAGTTGGGGTTCTATGGCTACACCTTC
TRBV27	NA	NA	TRBJ1-1	CASRTSITEAFF	TGTGCCAGCAGAACGAGTATCACTGAAGCTTTCTTT
TRBV14	NA	NA	TRBJ1-4	CASSQLGGGEKLFF	TGTGCCAGCAGCCAACTAGGGGGAGGAGAAAAACTGTTTTTT
TRBV6-6	NA	NA	TRBJ1-2	CASSYPPAANYGYTF	TGTGCCAGCAGTTACCCCCCCGCGGCTAACTATGGCTACACCTTC
TRBV7-2	few	NA	TRBJ1-1	CASSPQTANTEAFF	TGTGCCAGCAGCCCGCAGACAGCCAACACTGAAGCTTTCTTT
TRBV4-1	NA	NA	TRBJ2-1	CASRPGTSYNEQFF	TGCGCCAGCAGGCCGGGAACTTCCTACAATGAGCAGTTCTTC
TRBV7-9	NA	NA	TRBJ2-3	CASSLAGVHTDTQYF	TGTGCCAGCAGCTTAGCGGGGGTACACACAGATACGCAGTATTTT
TRBV27	NA	TRBD1	TRBJ2-3	CASTSKGGGTGSADTQYF	TGTGCCAGCACCTCGAAGGGGGGCGGGACAGGGTCGGCAGATACGCAGTATTTT
TRBV30	NA	NA	TRBJ2-7	CAWSVRGNEQYF	TGTGCCTGGAGTGTAAGGGGAAACGAGCAGTACTTC
TRBV5-1	NA	NA	TRBJ2-5	CASSLAPGGQETQYF	TGCGCCAGCAGCTTGGCACCCGGGGGACAAGAGACCCAGTACTTC
TRBV2	once	NA	TRBJ2-3	CASKAQTRSHTDTQYF	TGTGCCAGCAAAGCCCAAACTAGGTCGCACACAGATACGCAGTATTTT
TRBV19	NA	TRBD1	TRBJ2-2	CASSWTGTGELFF	TGTGCCAGTAGTTGGACAGGGACCGGGGAGCTGTTTTTT
TRBV10-3	NA	NA	TRBJ2-7	CAISEGYEQYF	TGTGCCATCAGTGAGGGCTACGAGCAGTACTTC
TRBV5-4	NA	NA	TRBJ1-6	CASSLDGSRDSPLHF	TGTGCCAGCAGCTTGGACGGGTCGCGGGATTCACCCCTCCACTTT
TRBV12-5	NA	NA	TRBJ2-3	CASGLAPSLDGTQYF	TGTGCTAGTGGTTTGGCTCCCTCCCTGGACGGTACGCAGTATTTT